This T cell receptor beta chain was sequenced for a study of cytomegalovirus exposure and HLA in healthy donors. In the PCR, 60 Vbeta and 13 Jbeta primers were used. The assay was immunoSEQ multiplex PCR, and TCRdb's table has in-frame clones only and misses some. Here the sample spans around 80,000 clones, about 78% being singletons. Study findings and constraints: Prior analysis indicated that the majority of TCR beta V segments exhibited productivity approximately 87% or approximately 30% of the time. TRBV6-2, TRBV6-3 and other indistinguishable V segments were excluded.

Notes on this clone: Antigen: not known.

Trimming cost V 6 bases and J 3 bases, with 11 bases left between them. This CDR3 comprises 13 residues. The germline V gene encodes CDR1 MNHNS and CDR2 SASEGT. The sample was PBMCs. The TCR sequence derives from a man aged 35-49 years in good health and CMV-seronegative. This chain connects TRBV6-1 to TRBJ2-5, with D possibly TRBD1 on 7 matching bases. The CDR3 nucleotides are TGTGCCAGCAGACTCAGGGGGGAAGAGACCCAGTACTTC. It is translated as CASRLRGEETQYF.